The 20 T cell receptor beta chains presented below share a single source sample, sequenced in a study of blood T cell repertoires in COVID-19. Generated by immunoSEQ multiplex PCR, the TCRdb table keeps only in-frame clones and is missing some. The top ten hold approximately 12% of the sample, which has around 80,000 clones, around 80% seen once. The source material was peripheral blood. These receptors were obtained from a man at least 80 years old with acute or convalescent COVID-19.

J is TRBJ2-3 and V is TRBV9, with D possibly being TRBD1 (5 bases). The CDR3 sequence is 19 residues long. Germline CDR1 SGDLS, CDR2 YYNGEE. Trimming shortened V by 0 bases and J by 4 bases, and 24 bases separated the two germline ends. The CDR3 loop reads CASSVGNVGVAHGADTQYF. For the CDR3, the DNA is TGTGCCAGCAGCGTAGGGAACGTAGGGGTTGCCCATGGGGCAGATACGCAGTATTTT.

The V and J genes are TRBV12-3 or TRBV12-4 and TRBJ1-2; D gene uncertain. This CDR3 contains 11 residues. The V gene lost 7 bases and the J gene lost 0 bases, with 3 bases spanning the gap. The CDR3 DNA reads TGTGCCAGCACCACTAACTATGGCTACACCTTC. It is translated as CASTTNYGYTF.

The rearrangement uses TRBV28 and TRBJ2-7; 8 bases fit TRBD2. This CDR3 comprises 14 residues. Trimming took 4 bases from V and 3 from J; bases not matched to a gene: 5. The germline CDR1 and CDR2 sequences are MDHEN and SYDVKM. The CDR3 bases are TGTGCCAGCAGTTCGCCGGGAGGGCGCTACGAGCAGTACTTC. Protein sequence: CASSSPGGRYEQYF.

This rearrangement joins TRBV25-1 to TRBJ1-1, with D hard to call. Germline assignment: CDR1 MGHDK and CDR2 SYGVNS. The CDR3 contains 13 residues. V lost 1 base and J 8 bases, leaving 11 bases between the germline ends. The CDR3 nucleotides read TGTGCCAGCAGTGAATTTGGGCAACGGGAAGCTTTCTTT. As protein: CASSEFGQREAFF. Full variable domain (rest looked up from reference TRBV25-1 and TRBJ1-1): EADIYQTPRYLVIGTGKKITLECSQTMGHDKMYWYQQDPGMELHLIHYSYGVNSTEKGDLSSESTVSRIRTEHFPLTLESARPSHTSQYLCASSEFGQREAFFGQGTRLTVV.

This chain links TRBV7-2 with TRBJ2-5; D is perhaps TRBD2 (5 bases). V was pared by 4 bases and J by 7 bases, with 7 bases between. The V gene's germline CDR1 is SGHTA and CDR2 FQGNSA. This CDR3 has 11 amino acids. This CDR3 reads CASSSAGTQYF. As DNA, the CDR3 is TGTGCCAGCAGCTCCGCGGGGACCCAGTACTTC. The full variable domain, with the rest looked up from reference TRBV7-2 and TRBJ2-5, is GAGVSQSPSNKVTEKGKDVELRCDPISGHTALYWYRQSLGQGLEFLIYFQGNSAPDKSGLPSDRFSAERTGGSVSTLTIQRTQQEDSAVYLCASSSAGTQYFGPGTRLLVL.

The chain recombines TRBV10-3 with TRBJ2-2; D unclear. V dropped 1 base and J dropped 4 bases, with 13 bases sitting between them. This CDR3 has 16 amino acids. Germline V gene lookup returns CDR1 ENHRY and CDR2 SYGVKD. CDR3 loop: CAISELRLVVTGELFF. The CDR3, as DNA: TGTGCCATCAGTGAGTTACGACTTGTGGTCACCGGGGAGCTGTTTTTT.

This clone was counted a few times. The chain couples TRBV2 to TRBJ1-2; 8 bases line up with TRBD1. This CDR3 region has 13 residues. The V segment lost 3 bases and the J segment 4 bases; nucleotides outside the gene matches: 1. The germline gives CDR1 SNHLY, CDR2 FYNNEI. The CDR3 region is CASSDRGPYGYTF. The CDR3 DNA reads TGTGCCAGCAGTGACAGGGGGCCCTATGGCTACACCTTC.

This chain uses TRBV6-5 with TRBJ2-3; TRBD2 is a possible D gene (7 bases). The CDR3 runs 14 residues. The germline V and J ends were trimmed by 8 bases and 4 bases, with 16 bases remaining between them. Per germline, CDR1 MNHEY and CDR2 SVGAGI. As DNA, the CDR3 is TGTGCCAGCTACGAAGGGGGGGGCCCAGATACGCAGTATTTT. Its translation: CASYEGGGPDTQYF.

The V and J genes are TRBV9 and TRBJ2-2; 11 bases match TRBD1. Trimming at V came to 1 base and at J to 7 bases, leaving 6 bases not matched to a gene. The V gene's germline CDR1 is SGDLS and CDR2 YYNGEE. This CDR3 is built from 16 residues. The CDR3 DNA reads TGTGCCAGCAGCGTATATTGGACAGGGGGCAACGGGGAGCTGTTTTTT. As protein: CASSVYWTGGNGELFF.

This clone has a handful of counts. The rearrangement links TRBV5-1 to TRBJ1-1, with D maybe TRBD1 (6 bases). Germline V gene sequence: CDR1 SGHRS, CDR2 YFSETQ. V lost 2 bases, J lost 2 bases, and 16 bases lay in between. The CDR3 loop spans 16 amino acids. Written as DNA, the CDR3 is TGCGCCAGCAGCTTTTACGGAACAGGGCCCAACACTGAAGCTTTCTTT. Translation: CASSFYGTGPNTEAFF.

The CDR3 region is CASSVRGSEQFF. CDR3 DNA: TGTGCCAGCAGTGTTCGGGGGAGTGAGCAGTTCTTC. The chain couples TRBV2 to TRBJ2-1; possibly TRBD2 for D (6 bases). Deletions cut 4 bases from V and 9 bases from J, with 10 bases between. From germline, CDR1 is SNHLY and CDR2 FYNNEI. The CDR3 has 12 residues.

This sequence joins TRBV18 and TRBJ1-3; TRBD1 matches at 9 bases. The CDR3 length is 14 residues. Trimming at V came to 6 bases and at J to 12 bases, leaving 12 bases not matched to a gene. Germline values: CDR1 KGHSH, CDR2 LQKENI. In nucleotides, the CDR3 is TGTGCCAGCTCTCCATACCGGACAGGGGAGGTCATATATTTT. Protein sequence: CASSPYRTGEVIYF.

V is TRBV4-1 and J is TRBJ2-2, with 8 nucleotides matching TRBD1. CDR3 length: 17 residues. Trimming cost V 1 base and J 0 bases; bases outside gene matches: 4. Germline V gives CDR1 MGHRA, CDR2 YSYEKL. The CDR3 nucleotides read TGCGCCAGCAGCCAAGTTTCAGGGGGCGCGAACACCGGGGAGCTGTTTTTT. This encodes CASSQVSGGANTGELFF.

This clone has just one count. The chain joins TRBV13 to TRBJ1-4; 7 positions agree with TRBD1. CDR3 size: 16 residues. J gave up 4 bases and V 5 bases, and 10 bases lay outside the gene matches. The germline V gene has CDR1 PRHDT and CDR2 FYEKMQ (reference sequence). The CDR3 bases are TGTGCCAGCAGCCTTCAGCGACAGGGTAGTAATGAAAAACTGTTTTTT. Amino acid sequence: CASSLQRQGSNEKLFF.

The chain uses TRBV5-4 and TRBJ2-5, with 14 bases lining up with TRBD2. Germline loops: CDR1 SGHNT, CDR2 YYREEE (reference sequence). The CDR3 has 19 amino acids. The ends lost 3 bases at V and 4 bases at J; junction bases unmatched: 14. DNA for the CDR3: TGTGCCAGCAGCTCCGAACTAGACAGACTAGCGGGGGGGCGAGAGACCCAGTACTTC. Protein sequence: CASSSELDRLAGGRETQYF.

The chain links TRBV5-6 to TRBJ1-4; the D gene is possibly TRBD1 (6 bases). The CDR3 contains 16 residues. The V gene lost 0 bases and the J gene lost 6 bases, with 15 bases spanning the gap. Per the germline V gene, CDR1 is SGHDT and CDR2 is YYEEEE. The DNA of the CDR3 is TGTGCCAGCAGCTTGGAGTCCGACAGGCGGTATGAAAAACTGTTTTTT. Its protein is CASSLESDRRYEKLFF.

The chain carries TRBV11-2 and TRBJ2-7; D might be TRBD1 (5 bases). Trimming took 5 bases from V and 2 from J, leaving 16 bases between them. CDR3 size: 15 residues. Germline V gene data show CDR1 as SGHAT and CDR2 as FQNNGV. The CDR3 region has the DNA TGTGCCAGCAGCCTCGGACAAAATGACGCCTACGAGCAGTACTTC. Its translation: CASSLGQNDAYEQYF. The full variable domain, completed using reference TRBV11-2 and TRBJ2-7, is EAGVAQSPRYKIIEKRQSVAFWCNPISGHATLYWYQQILGQGPKLLIQFQNNGVVDDSQLPKDRFSAERLKGVDSTLKIQPAKLEDSAVYLCASSLGQNDAYEQYFGPGTRLTVT.

Details on this clone: This same CDR3 is encoded by further DNA sequences in the sample. This sequence joins TRBV7-9 and TRBJ1-1; D is unresolved. The germline CDR1 and CDR2 sequences are SEHNR and FQNEAQ (reference sequence). Trimming shortened V by 1 base and J by 1 base, and 7 bases separated the two germline ends. This CDR3 contains 14 residues. CDR3 residues: CASSLGQANTEAFF. In DNA form, the CDR3 reads TGTGCCAGCAGCTTAGGGCAGGCGAACACTGAAGCTTTCTTT.

The chain couples TRBV18 to TRBJ1-5; TRBD1 agrees at 7 bases. With 6 bases clipped from V and 0 bases from J, the junction kept 5 bases outside the gene matches. There are 15 residues in the CDR3. Germline V CDR1 and CDR2: KGHSH, LQKENI. CDR3 region: CASSRDSDSNQPQHF. As DNA, the CDR3 is TGTGCCAGCTCCCGGGACAGCGATAGCAATCAGCCCCAGCATTTT.

The chain couples TRBV30 to TRBJ1-2; the D gene is possibly TRBD1 (5 bases). The CDR3 extends over 13 amino acids. The V gene's germline CDR1 is GTSNPN and CDR2 SVGIG (reference sequence). V dropped 2 bases and J dropped 6 bases, with 13 bases sitting between them. The CDR3, as DNA: TGTGCCTGGAGTCGCCTCAGGGAGGATGGCTACACCTTC. Its protein is CAWSRLREDGYTF.